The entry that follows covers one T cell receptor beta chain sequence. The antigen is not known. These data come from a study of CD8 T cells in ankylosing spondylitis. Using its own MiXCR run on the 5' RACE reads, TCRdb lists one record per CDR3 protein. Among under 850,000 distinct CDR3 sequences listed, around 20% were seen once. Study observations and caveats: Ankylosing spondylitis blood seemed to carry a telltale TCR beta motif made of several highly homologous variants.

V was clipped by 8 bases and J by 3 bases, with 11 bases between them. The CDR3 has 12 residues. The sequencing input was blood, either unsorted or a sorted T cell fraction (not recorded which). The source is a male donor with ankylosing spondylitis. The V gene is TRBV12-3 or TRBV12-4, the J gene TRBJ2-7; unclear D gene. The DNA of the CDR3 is TGTGCCAGCGGTGGGCCAAACTACGAGCAGTACTTC. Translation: CASGGPNYEQYF.